This T cell receptor (beta chain) was identified in a study of CD8 T cells in Susac syndrome. CD8+ and CD4+ T cells taken from blood had their TCR beta sequenced. RNA amounts of roughly 0.5 to 1 ug underwent reverse transcription with random hexamers. An immunoSEQ multiplex PCR amplified TCR beta CDR3 over 54 Vbeta and 13 Jbeta. MiXCR, applied by TCRdb to the immunoSEQ multiplex PCR reads, yields one record per CDR3 protein. The sample gives roughly 130,000 distinct CDR3 sequences, around 94% of which show up once; roughly 0.13% is in the top ten. Germline CDR1 SEHNR, CDR2 FQNEAQ (reference sequence). V lost 7 bases and J 6 bases, leaving 13 bases between the germline ends. The CDR3 has 14 residues.

This clonotype was obtained from a human donor with multiple sclerosis. Sample: CD4+ T cells from PBMCs. The rearrangement uses TRBV7-9 and TRBJ1-6; possible D gene TRBD1, 6 bases. This CDR3 is CASNRDKSNSPLHF. The CDR3 bases are TGTGCCAGCAACCGGGACAAAAGTAATTCACCCCTCCACTTT.